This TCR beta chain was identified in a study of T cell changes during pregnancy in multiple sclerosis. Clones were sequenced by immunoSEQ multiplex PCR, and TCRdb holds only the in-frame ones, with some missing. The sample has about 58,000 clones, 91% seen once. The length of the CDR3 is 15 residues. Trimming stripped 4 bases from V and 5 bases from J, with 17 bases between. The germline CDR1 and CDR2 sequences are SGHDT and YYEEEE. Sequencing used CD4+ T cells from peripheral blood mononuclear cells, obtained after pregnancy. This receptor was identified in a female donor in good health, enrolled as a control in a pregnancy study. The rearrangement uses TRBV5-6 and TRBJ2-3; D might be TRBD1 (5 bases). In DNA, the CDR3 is TGTGCCAGCAGCCTTACAGGTATGGGTGGAGATACGCAGTATTTT. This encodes CASSLTGMGGDTQYF.